This passage covers 32 T cell receptor delta chains from one sample sequenced in a study of γδ T cells in repeated Plasmodium falciparum infection. Gammadelta T cells were flow-sorted from PBMC into Vgamma9/Vdelta2+ and Vdelta2-negative populations for bulk analysis. TCRdb re-processed the multiplex PCR reads using CATT. Here the sample spans 85,000 to 100,000 delta-chain clones, over 0.75% being singletons. Source material: gamma-delta T cells from blood. The receptors were sampled from a pool of human donors (malaria-infected and uninfected, not separated).

To note about this clone: The TCRdb protein comes from a much larger clone and disagrees with this DNA's translation at residue 10, likely due to a read error; the protein given here is derived from the DNA. This chain connects TRDV1 to TRDJ1; 13 nucleotides align to TRDD3. TCRdb supplies no J gene; here it was assigned by aligning the nucleotide sequence to germline. This CDR3 has 19 amino acids. Germline V gene sequence: CDR1 TSWWSYY, CDR2 QGS. Trimming cost V 2 bases and J 8 bases; bases outside gene matches: 17. The CDR3 protein is CALGEGAKTHTGGYDKLIF. The CDR3 nucleotides read TGTGCTCTTGGGGAAGGGGCTAAAACCCATACTGGGGGATACGACAAACTCATCTTT.

At least ten counts were recorded for this clone. A far larger clone is a single base away, which makes a read error likely. This CDR3 is also generated by other DNA sequences in the sample. CDR3 in DNA: TGTGCCTGTGACATCTGGGGGCCTTCCCAGGGCACCGATAAGCTCATCTTT. Residues: CACDIWGPSQGTDKLIF. The V segment is TRDV2, and no J call was made; no DNA check was done on the table's D call, TRDD3. The CDR3 is 17 amino acids. Per the germline V gene, CDR1 is GEAIGNYY and CDR2 is EKD.

This clone was observed a few times. This probably arose from a read error, given a far larger clone one base away. Other DNA sequences in the same sample also yield this CDR3. V and J are TRDV1 and TRDJ1; the D gene is possibly TRDD2 (5 bases). The J gene comes from matching the DNA to germline here; TCRdb lacks it. The V end lost 0 bases, the J end lost 10 bases, and 30 bases lay between the germline ends. Germline-derived CDR1 and CDR2 are TSWWSYY and QGS. The CDR3 length is 19 residues. The CDR3 region is CALGELPPSLMLPERGLIF. In DNA form, the CDR3 reads TGTGCTCTTGGGGAACTTCCTCCCTCTCTCATGCTTCCCGAGAGGGGACTCATCTTT.

Points on this clone: A far larger clone lies a single base away; this is likely a read error. The same CDR3 is also encoded by other DNA sequences in this sample. The chain has TRDV2 and TRDJ1, with 10 bases fitting TRDD3. TCRdb offers no J gene call, so here the DNA was matched to germline to obtain one. The length of the CDR3 is 16 residues. Germline lookup yields CDR1 GEAIGNYY and CDR2 EKD. CDR3 sequence (DNA): TGTGCTTGTGACTGGGGGATTCGCCCTAGCACCGATAAACTCATCTTT. This encodes CACDWGIRPSTDKLIF.

By proportion, this clone is medium-sized. V usage is TRDV1 and J usage is TRDJ1; unclear D gene. Trimming shortened V by 3 bases and J by 5 bases, and 10 bases separated the two germline ends. Per the germline V gene, CDR1 is TSWWSYY and CDR2 is QGS. The CDR3 is 13 amino acids. The CDR3 sequence is CALGDIQYDKLIF. DNA of the CDR3: TGTGCTCTTGGGGACATACAATATGATAAACTCATCTTT.

This clone has at least ten counts. With only one base between it and a far larger clone, this is likely a read error. The same CDR3 also results from other DNA sequences found in this sample. The CDR3 DNA reads TGTGCCTTCATCCGACCCTGTCGGGGTTACACCGATAAGCTCATCTTT. Amino acids: CAFIRPCRGYTDKLIF. No J gene was assigned, while the V gene was called as TRDV3; no check of the table's D call, TRDD3, against the DNA was made. The CDR3 consists of 16 residues. Per germline, CDR1 TVYSNPD and CDR2 GDNSRS (reference sequence).

On this clone: It is likely a read error: a sequence one base away is far more abundant. The sample has other DNA sequences that encode this CDR3 too. The rearrangement links TRDV2 to TRDJ1; 9 nucleotides align to TRDD3. The CDR3 covers 15 residues. CDR1 and CDR2 (germline): GEAIGNYY, EKD. Here the CDR3 DNA reads TGCGCCTGTGACGCTTTACTGGGGGACCAAAATAAACTCATCTTT. Translating it yields CACDALLGDQNKLIF.

This clone has more than one count but fewer than ten. A read error is likely here: a far larger clone is one base away. Other nucleotide sequences from this sample produce the same CDR3. Called V gene: TRDV2; the J gene was not called; whether TRDD3, the table's D call, matches the DNA was not checked. Germline loops: CDR1 GEAIGNYY, CDR2 EKD. This CDR3 comprises 17 residues. The CDR3 nucleotides read TGTGCCTGTGACCCACTGGGGGGGCCTCACTCCACCGATAAACTCATTTTT. This sequence encodes CACDPLGGPHSTDKLIF.

The sample holds a few counts of this clone. A single base is all that separates this from a far larger clone, so a read error is likely. This same CDR3 is encoded by further DNA sequences in the sample. The rearrangement links TRDV1 to TRDJ1; 9 bases map to TRDD2. TCRdb is silent on the J gene; assignment here came from matching the DNA to germline. This CDR3 is built from 28 residues. Germline V gene lookup returns CDR1 TSWWSYY and CDR2 QGS. Trimming took 2 bases from V and 2 from J; bases not matched to a gene: 42. The CDR3 nucleotides are TGTGCTCTTGGGGAATATCCCCCTTCCTACTTAGTTCAGAGAACTGGGGCGGGGGTCGTGACGTATACCGATAAACTCATCTTT. It codes for CALGEYPPSYLVQRTGAGVVTYTDKLIF.

As to this clone: The TCRdb protein, from a much larger clone, departs from this DNA's translation at residue 9, likely by read error; the protein shown derives from the DNA. The J gene is TRDJ1, the V gene TRDV2; TRDD3 agrees at 7 bases. As TCRdb names no J gene, one was assigned here on the basis of a DNA match to germline. This CDR3 is built from 20 residues. V was pared by 3 bases and J by 0 bases, with 21 bases of the junction left unmatched. Germline values: CDR1 GEAIGNYY, CDR2 EKD. The CDR3 sequence: CACDPLLGNPKEDDTDKLIF. CDR3 DNA sequence: TGTGCCTGTGACCCTTTACTGGGGAATCCCAAGGAGGATGACACCGATAAACTCATCTTT.

As for this clone: TCRdb's listed protein matches a much larger clone and diverges from this DNA's translation at residue 3, likely through a read error; the protein shown comes from the DNA. This chain links TRDV2 with TRDJ1; the D gene is possibly TRDD3 (10 bases). The J gene is absent in TCRdb and was assigned here via DNA matching to germline. The CDR3 contains 25 residues. Germline loops: CDR1 GEAIGNYY, CDR2 EKD. The CDR3 loop is CAREGLPTFPSLGDPIVYNTDKLIF. CDR3 bases: TGTGCCCGTGAGGGCCTTCCTACGTTTCCATCACTGGGGGATCCCATTGTATATAACACCGATAAACTCATCTTT.

In this sample, this clone turned up once. The J gene is TRDJ1, the V gene TRDV2, with TRDD3 matching 9 bases. No J gene is reported in TCRdb; it was inferred here by comparing the DNA with germline. CDR1 is GEAIGNYY, CDR2 EKD, per germline. V was clipped by 1 base and J by 8 bases; unmatched bases: 10. The CDR3 has 15 residues. The CDR3 region has the DNA TGTGCCTGTGACACACCCTTTACTGGGGGAAAAAAACTCATCTTT. Its protein is CACDTPFTGGKKLIF.

This clone was seen many times. Translating this DNA gives a protein that differs at residue 5 from the TCRdb one, which belongs to a much larger clone; a read error is likely, and the protein shown is this translation. The chain has TRDV2 and TRDJ1; perhaps TRDD3 as D (6 bases). This CDR3 comprises 17 residues. Germline-derived CDR1 and CDR2 are GEAIGNYY and EKD. V was cut by 3 bases and J by 0 bases, with 19 bases left in between. The CDR3 sequence: CACDAGGWGFNTDKLIF. The CDR3 DNA follows: TGTGCCTGTGACGCCGGAGGCTGGGGATTCAACACCGATAAACTCATCTTT.

A note on this clone: The protein TCRdb lists belongs to a much larger clone and differs from this DNA's translation at residue 7, which points to a read error; the protein shown is made from the DNA. This chain joins TRDV3 and TRDJ1, with D hard to call. V lost 1 base and J lost 2, with 32 bases in between. The CDR3 extends over 20 amino acids. From germline, CDR1 is TVYSNPD and CDR2 GDNSRS (reference sequence). CDR3 in DNA: TGTGCCTTTACTGGCCTTGCTATTATCGTTAGCCCAAGAACGACCGATAAACTCATCTTT. Translated, it gives CAFTGLAIIVSPRTTDKLIF.

This clone was picked up many times. This rearrangement joins TRDV1 to TRDJ1; D may be TRDD3 (5 bases). Per the germline V gene, CDR1 is TSWWSYY and CDR2 is QGS. V was clipped by 1 base and J by 7 bases, with 13 bases between them. This CDR3 is built from 14 residues. The CDR3, as DNA: TGTGCTCTTGGGGAACCCGGATTGGGGTGTAAACTCATCTTT. Translated: CALGEPGLGCKLIF.

In regard to this clone: For this DNA, TCRdb reports the protein of a much larger clone, which diverges at residue 6, most likely from a read error; the protein presented here is translated directly from the DNA. This chain links TRDV2 with TRDJ1, with TRDD3 matching over 9 bases. TCRdb leaves out the J gene; it was filled in here by matching the DNA to germline. With V trimmed by 0 bases and J by 3 bases, 13 bases remained unmatched. This CDR3 region has 18 residues. Germline values: CDR1 GEAIGNYY, CDR2 EKD. DNA of the CDR3: TGTGCCTGTGACACCCAAAATCTGGGGGATTTAGGGGCCGATAAACTCATCTTT. Translated: CACDTQNLGDLGADKLIF.

Comment on this clone: TCRdb's protein, taken from a much larger clone, differs from this DNA's translation at residue 5, likely owing to a read error; the protein displayed comes from the DNA. V usage is TRDV2 and J usage is TRDJ2; D possibly corresponds to TRDD3 (6 bases). No J gene is reported in TCRdb; it was inferred here by comparing the DNA with germline. CDR1 and CDR2 (germline): GEAIGNYY, EKD. The V end was cut by 3 bases, the J end by 8 bases, with 24 bases between. This CDR3 contains 17 residues. This CDR3 reads CACDAVSTGSQRAQLFF. The CDR3 DNA is TGTGCCTGTGACGCCGTGAGTACTGGGTCCCAACGGGCACAACTCTTCTTT.

This clone was picked up a small number of times. TCRdb lists the protein of a much larger clone for this DNA, which differs at residue 16, so this is likely a read error; the protein given here is translated from the DNA itself. This rearrangement joins TRDV2 to TRDJ1, with 9 bases that match TRDD3. As TCRdb names no J gene, one was assigned here on the basis of a DNA match to germline. The CDR3 covers 19 residues. Germline V gives CDR1 GEAIGNYY, CDR2 EKD. In DNA form, the CDR3 reads TGTGCCTGTGACACCGTTGGTACTGGGGGACCAAAGTACACCGATGAACTCATCTTT. Amino acids: CACDTVGTGGPKYTDELIF.

Notes on this clone: A read error is likely here: a far larger clone is one base away. The sample holds other DNA sequences that translate to the same CDR3. The CDR3 region is CALGEGFLQTYTDKLIF. CDR3 in DNA: TGTGCTCTCGGGGAAGGTTTCCTCCAGACCTACACCGATAAACTCATCTTT. The genes are TRDV1 and TRDJ1; either TRDD2 or TRDD3 may fit D (5 bases each). No J segment appears in TCRdb, so it was assigned here by matching the sequence to germline. This CDR3 comprises 17 residues. CDR1 TSWWSYY and CDR2 QGS come from the germline V gene.

In this sample, this clone turned up a few times. The protein TCRdb gives is from a much larger clone and does not agree with this DNA's translation at residue 18, likely a read error; the protein shown here comes from the DNA. No J gene was named, though the V gene is TRDV1; the table calls TRDD3, which could not be checked here. There are 19 residues in the CDR3. CDR1 and CDR2 (germline): TSWWSYY, QGS. The CDR3 nucleotides read TGTGCTCTTGGGGAACTTTCTGGGGGACTAGCCCGGGAGACCGATAAACTCACCTTT. Its translation is CALGELSGGLARETDKLTF.

On this clone itself: With a far larger clone one base away, a read error is the likely cause. Within the sample, other DNA sequences also encode this same CDR3. The rearrangement joins TRDV2 to TRDJ3, with 12 bases that match TRDD3. The J gene, missing from TCRdb, was assigned here through DNA to germline matching. Germline assignment: CDR1 GEAIGNYY and CDR2 EKD. The CDR3 is 24 amino acids. The junction had 18 bases not matched to a gene; V was cut back by 0 bases and J by 1 base. CDR3 sequence (DNA): TGTGCCTGTGACACCGGGTCTACTACTGGGGGATACCGTGACTGGTCCTGGGACACCCGACAGATGTTTTTC. Its translation is CACDTGSTTGGYRDWSWDTRQMFF.

With respect to this clone: The TCRdb protein comes from a much larger clone and disagrees with this DNA's translation at residue 4, likely due to a read error; the protein given here is derived from the DNA. The V gene is TRDV2, the J gene TRDJ2; 10 bases line up with TRDD3. The J gene, left out of TCRdb, was set here by checking the DNA against germline. The CDR3 covers 20 residues. Per the germline V gene, CDR1 is GEAIGNYY and CDR2 is EKD. CDR3: CACNTIPTGGLIELTAQLFF. The CDR3 DNA sequence: TGTGCCTGTAACACTATCCCTACTGGGGGATTAATTGAGTTGACAGCACAACTCTTCTTT.

This clone appeared a few times. The likely explanation is a read error, given a far larger clone one base away. Other DNA sequences in this sample translate to the same CDR3. The V gene is TRDV2, but the J gene lacks a call; the D call in the table, TRDD3, was not verified against the DNA. The germline V gene has CDR1 GEAIGNYY and CDR2 EKD. The CDR3 covers 16 residues. DNA for the CDR3: TGTGCCTGTGACTCGCGTAACCCTAGGAGAACCGATAAGCTCATCTTT. Protein: CACDSRNPRRTDKLIF.

For this clone: The TCRdb protein comes from a much larger clone and disagrees with this DNA's translation at residue 12, likely due to a read error; the protein given here is derived from the DNA. V gene TRDV2 combines with J gene TRDJ1; 9 positions agree with TRDD3. No J gene is reported in TCRdb; it was inferred here by comparing the DNA with germline. CDR1 GEAIGNYY and CDR2 EKD come from the germline V gene. Losses at the gene ends were 1 base for V and 1 base for J; bases not matched to a gene: 12. The CDR3 totals 18 residues. CDR3 protein: CACDTLEGLGDGTDKLIF. The CDR3, as DNA: TGTGCCTGTGACACTTTGGAAGGACTGGGGGACGGCACCGATAAACTCATCTTT.

For this clone: The protein given by TCRdb reflects a much larger clone and differs at residue 14 from this DNA's translation, likely from a read error; the protein shown is the DNA's translation. The chain employs TRDV1 and TRDJ1; tentative D call: TRDD3 (6 bases). TCRdb offers no J gene call, so here the DNA was matched to germline to obtain one. The CDR3 is 18 amino acids. Deletions cut 2 bases from V and 6 bases from J, with 25 bases between. CDR1 and CDR2 from the germline V gene are TSWWSYY and QGS. The DNA for the CDR3 is TGTGCTCTTGGGGAAAGTCGGGTACGTTTGGGGATTCCCAATAAACTCATCTTT. Residues: CALGESRVRLGIPNKLIF.

To note about this clone: A far bigger clonotype differs at one base, so this is likely a read error. Other DNA sequences in this specimen translate into the identical CDR3. The chain has TRDV1 and TRDJ1; no clear D gene. This CDR3 is built from 12 residues. CDR1 is TSWWSYY and CDR2 is QGS in the germline V gene. The CDR3 DNA follows: TGTGCTCTTGGGGCCGTTTCCCAAAAACTTATCTTT. It encodes CALGAVSQKLIF.

This clone was found many times. It differs at one base from a far larger clone, so likely a read error. Other DNA sequences in this sample translate to the same CDR3. This chain joins TRDV2 and TRDJ1; a possible D gene is TRDD3 (5 bases). Germline CDR1 is GEAIGNYY and CDR2 is EKD. The CDR3 is 14 amino acids. In nucleotides, the CDR3 is TGTGCCTGTGACAGGTGGGGAAACACTGATAAACTCATCTTT. Translated, it gives CACDRWGNTDKLIF.

Only a few counts were recorded for this clone. A far larger clone lies a single base away; this is likely a read error. Distinct nucleotide sequences in the sample also encode this CDR3. The chain is built from TRDV1 and TRDJ1; 13 bases are a match to TRDD3. TCRdb is silent on the J gene; assignment here came from matching the DNA to germline. The germline V gene has CDR1 TSWWSYY and CDR2 QGS. The CDR3 has 20 residues. CDR3 residues: CALGELGLFTGGYDTDKLIF. The CDR3 bases are TGTGCCCTTGGGGAACTAGGTCTCTTTACTGGGGGATACGACACCGATAAACTCATCTTT.

This clone has more than one count but fewer than ten. The TCRdb record carries a much larger clone's protein, which differs from this DNA's translation at residue 12; a read error is the likely cause, and the protein listed here is the DNA translation. The chain combines TRDV1 with TRDJ1; 7 positions agree with TRDD3. The J gene, not given by TCRdb, was assigned here from a germline match of the nucleotide sequence. There are 18 residues in the CDR3. Unmatched junction bases numbered 20, after V lost 3 bases and J lost 7 bases. CDR1 and CDR2 (germline): TSWWSYY, QGS. The CDR3 sequence is CALGESHLVRGMSGKLIF. CDR3 nucleotide sequence: TGTGCTCTTGGGGAGTCACACCTCGTCCGGGGGATGTCGGGTAAACTCATCTTT.

This clone was recorded a few times. Translating this DNA gives a protein that differs at residues 12 and 14 from the TCRdb one, which belongs to a much larger clone; a read error is likely, and the protein shown is this translation. V is TRDV2 and J is TRDJ1; D not resolved. From germline, CDR1 is GEAIGNYY and CDR2 EKD. The CDR3 totals 22 residues. The V gene lost 3 bases and the J gene lost 0 bases, with 34 bases spanning the gap. CDR3 amino acids: CACDPLSGTVDRNANHTDKLIF. The CDR3 DNA reads as TGTGCCTGTGACCCCTTAAGCGGAACTGTCGACCGTAATGCAAATCACACCGATAAACTCATCTTT.

Turning to this clone: This likely traces to a read error, being one base from a far larger clone. The same CDR3 arises from other DNA sequences in this sample as well. V gene TRDV2 combines with J gene TRDJ1, with D tentatively TRDD3 (6 bases). Matching the DNA to germline supplied the J gene, which TCRdb does not give. Germline V gene sequence: CDR1 GEAIGNYY, CDR2 EKD. The CDR3 consists of 18 residues. The CDR3 region is CACDTVVGIMSYTDKLIF. CDR3 bases: TGTGCCTGTGACACCGTGGTGGGGATCATGAGTTACACCGACAAACTCATCTTT.

This clone has only a few counts. TCRdb records a much larger clone's protein for this DNA, with a difference at residue 9 that likely arises from a read error; the protein given is the translation of the DNA. Other nucleotide sequences in the sample specify the same CDR3. The chain carries TRDV1 and TRDJ1, with 7 positions matching TRDD3. CDR3 length: 12 amino acids. Germline CDR1 reads TSWWSYY; CDR2 reads QGS. In nucleotides, the CDR3 is TGCGCTCTTGTATCAGTGGATACGAAACTCATCTTT. Translation: CALVSVDTKLIF.